This T cell receptor (beta chain) was obtained from a study of OX40 agonist ivuxolimab in advanced cancers. In this sample, this clone turned up once. Here immunoSEQ multiplex PCR was the method, and the copy in TCRdb shows in-frame clones only, minus some. The table has around 18,000 clones, about 83% seen once. The sequence was collected from an adult with an advanced solid tumor such as melanoma, head and neck, liver or kidney cancer. The material was CD4+ or CD8+ T cells sorted from blood, obtained in a trial of the OX40 agonist ivuxolimab.

The CDR3 is CASSLVGTSNEQFF. In nucleotides, the CDR3 is TGTGCCAGCAGCTTAGTCGGGACTAGCAATGAGCAGTTCTTC. V gene TRBV7-9 combines with J gene TRBJ2-1; 8 nucleotides align to TRBD2. Germline CDR1 and CDR2: SEHNR and FQNEAQ (reference sequence). V lost 1 base and J lost 6; bases outside the gene matches: 2. The CDR3 runs to 14 residues.